The clone carrying this T cell receptor (beta chain) turned up a few times. This sample is part of a study of blood T cells in healthy people across ages. The germline V gene has CDR1 DFQATT and CDR2 SNEGSKA (reference sequence). The germline V and J ends were trimmed by 6 bases and 4 bases, with 16 bases remaining between them. There are 13 residues in the CDR3. Combining a sample-barcoded 5' primer with a J-beta primer mix, a second PCR ran for about 6 to 11 cycles. TCRdb re-analysed the 5' RACE reads in MiXCR, keeping a single row per CDR3 protein. Here the sample spans 1,800,000 or so distinct CDR3 sequences, about two fifths being singletons.

V usage is TRBV20-1 and J usage is TRBJ2-7, with D possibly TRBD1 on 6 matching bases. This TCR was sampled from a human donor in good health. Input material: blood. The CDR3 loop is CSAARGTVYEQYF. The CDR3 coding sequence is TGCAGTGCCGCCAGGGGCACGGTGTACGAGCAGTACTTC.